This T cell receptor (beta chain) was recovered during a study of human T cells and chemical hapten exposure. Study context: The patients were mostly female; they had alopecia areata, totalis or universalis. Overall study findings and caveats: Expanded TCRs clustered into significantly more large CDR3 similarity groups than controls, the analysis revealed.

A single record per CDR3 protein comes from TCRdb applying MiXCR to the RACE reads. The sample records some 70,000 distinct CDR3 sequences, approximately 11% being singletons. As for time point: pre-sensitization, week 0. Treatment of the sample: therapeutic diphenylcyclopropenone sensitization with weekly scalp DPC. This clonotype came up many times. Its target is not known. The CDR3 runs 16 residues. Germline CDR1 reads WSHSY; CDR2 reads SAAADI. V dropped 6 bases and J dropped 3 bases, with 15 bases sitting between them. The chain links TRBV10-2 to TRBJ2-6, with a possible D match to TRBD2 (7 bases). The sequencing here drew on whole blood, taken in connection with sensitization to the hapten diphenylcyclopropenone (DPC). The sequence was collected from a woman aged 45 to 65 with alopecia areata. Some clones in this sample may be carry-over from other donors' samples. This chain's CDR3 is CASRGGAPDGANVLTF. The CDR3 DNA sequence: TGCGCCAGCAGGGGGGGGGCGCCTGATGGGGCCAACGTCCTGACTTTC.